The rows below give T cell receptor beta chains drawn from one sample of a study of blood T cell repertoires in COVID-19. Sequencing was performed with immunoSEQ multiplex PCR; in TCRdb, only in-frame clones are kept and a portion is missing. Counted here are 90,000 or so clones, about 82% occurring once; the ten biggest clones make up roughly 25%. The material sequenced was peripheral blood. Receptors originate from a human donor in a cohort sampled during active COVID-19. The CDR3 runs from the conserved cysteine through the conserved F or W. A D gene is named only where the DNA matches it firmly. Clone size, where shown, is once, few, many, or a class for clones that have expanded.

>-|TRBV21-1|TRBJ1-5|-
CASSSRTPSSNQPQHF
TGTGCCAGCAGCAGTAGGACACCGAGTAGCAATCAGCCCCAGCATTTT
>TRBD2|TRBV5-4|TRBJ2-1|-
CASSLGGAGGGGEQFF
TGTGCCAGCAGTCTTGGAGGAGCGGGAGGGGGCGGTGAGCAGTTCTTC
>TRBD1|TRBV23-1|TRBJ2-1|-
CASSPTKGGGNEQFF
TGCGCCAGCAGTCCCACTAAAGGGGGCGGCAATGAGCAGTTCTTC
>TRBD1|TRBV3-1/TRBV3-2|TRBJ2-3|-
CASSAGTATDTQYF
TGTGCCAGCAGTGCCGGGACAGCCACAGATACGCAGTATTTT
>-|TRBV4-3|TRBJ1-5|-
CASSQDGGRGGQPQHF
TGCGCCAGCAGCCAAGATGGGGGCAGGGGCGGTCAGCCCCAGCATTTT
>TRBD2|TRBV7-9|TRBJ2-2|-
CASSPKFGTSGTNTGELFF
TGTGCCAGCAGCCCCAAGTTTGGGACTAGCGGGACTAACACCGGGGAGCTGTTTTTT
>TRBD1|TRBV18|TRBJ2-7|-
CASSPPLGQGADEQYF
TGTGCCAGCTCACCACCGTTGGGACAGGGGGCCGACGAGCAGTACTTC
>-|TRBV6-2/TRBV6-3|TRBJ2-7|-
CASSYAGAYEQYF
TGTGCCAGCAGTTACGCAGGGGCCTACGAGCAGTACTTC
>-|TRBV27|TRBJ2-7|-
CASSPAGGRYEQYF
TGTGCCAGCAGCCCAGCTGGGGGCCGGTACGAGCAGTACTTC
>TRBD1|TRBV20-1|TRBJ1-2|once
CSASGQGAVYF
TGCAGTGCTAGTGGGCAGGGGGCTGTATACTTC
>-|TRBV11-2|TRBJ2-5|-
CASSLSQTNQETQYF
TGTGCCAGCAGCTTGTCTCAGACAAACCAAGAGACCCAGTACTTC
>-|TRBV9|TRBJ1-1|-
CASSVRRLQTEAFF
TGTGCCAGCAGCGTCAGACGACTACAGACTGAAGCTTTCTTT
>-|TRBV27|TRBJ2-1|-
CASSSRGRANEQFF
TGTGCCAGCAGCTCCCGGGGGAGAGCAAATGAGCAGTTCTTC
>-|TRBV6-5|TRBJ1-1|-
CASRGGDTEAFF
TGTGCCAGCAGGGGGGGAGACACTGAAGCTTTCTTT
>-|TRBV24-1|TRBJ2-3|-
CATSDPIDTQYF
TGTGCCACCAGTGATCCTATCGATACGCAGTATTTT
>TRBD1|TRBV19|TRBJ2-1|-
CASSPRDRLYNEQFF
TGTGCCAGTAGCCCCCGGGACAGACTATACAATGAGCAGTTCTTC
>TRBD1|TRBV19|TRBJ2-2|-
CASSITDRATGELFF
TGTGCCAGTAGTATCACGGACAGGGCCACCGGGGAGCTGTTTTTT
>-|TRBV6-6|TRBJ1-1|-
CASSTFASGYTEAFF
TGTGCCAGCAGTACCTTCGCGTCAGGGTACACTGAAGCTTTCTTT
>TRBD1|TRBV7-9|TRBJ2-1|-
CASSLGTGGRNEQFF
TGTGCCAGCAGCTTGGGGACAGGGGGGAGGAATGAGCAGTTCTTC
>TRBD1|TRBV5-6|TRBJ2-7|-
CASSLAVRGYEQYF
TGTGCCAGCAGCTTGGCCGTCAGGGGGTACGAGCAGTACTTC
>-|TRBV18|TRBJ2-7|-
CASSPYGGVSYEQYF
TGTGCCAGCTCACCGTACGGGGGAGTCTCCTACGAGCAGTACTTC
>TRBD1|TRBV4-3|TRBJ1-1|-
CASSQGTGAGPEAFF
TGCGCCAGCAGCCAAGGAACAGGGGCCGGGCCTGAAGCTTTCTTT
>-|TRBV7-2|TRBJ2-3|-
CASSSGTPRTDTQYF
TGTGCCAGCAGCTCCGGGACACCTAGGACAGATACGCAGTATTTT
>TRBD2|TRBV7-2|TRBJ2-3|-
CASSWPVTSGGASTDTQYF
TGTGCCAGCAGCTGGCCCGTGACTAGCGGGGGGGCTAGCACAGATACGCAGTATTTT
>TRBD2|TRBV6-2/TRBV6-3|TRBJ2-5|-
CASSPGTSGEMYQETQYF
TGTGCCAGCAGTCCCGGGACTAGCGGGGAAATGTACCAAGAGACCCAGTACTTC
>-|TRBV6-6|TRBJ2-3|-
CASSTSGRGTDTQYF
TGTGCCAGCAGCACAAGCGGGCGGGGCACAGATACGCAGTATTTT
>TRBD1|TRBV4-3|TRBJ1-2|-
CASSLAGQGYYGYTF
TGCGCCAGCAGCCTTGCGGGACAGGGATACTATGGCTACACCTTC
>TRBD1|TRBV4-1|TRBJ2-3|-
CASSPEGGQGEDTQYF
TGCGCCAGCAGCCCAGAGGGGGGACAGGGAGAAGATACGCAGTATTTT
>TRBD2|TRBV4-3|TRBJ2-2|-
CASSQDETSGGSTGELFF
TGCGCCAGCAGCCAAGACGAGACTAGCGGGGGATCCACCGGGGAGCTGTTTTTT
>-|TRBV9|TRBJ2-5|-
CASSYQSQETQYF
TGTGCCAGCAGCTACCAGTCCCAAGAGACCCAGTACTTC
>TRBD1|TRBV28|TRBJ2-5|-
CASSPGQGERRFEETQYF
TGTGCCAGCAGTCCAGGACAGGGCGAGAGAAGGTTCGAAGAGACCCAGTACTTC
>-|TRBV19|TRBJ2-3|-
CASMRGGGTDTQYF
TGTGCCAGTATGAGAGGGGGAGGCACAGATACGCAGTATTTT
>-|TRBV11-2|TRBJ2-7|-
CASSLDVRAQYF
TGTGCCAGCAGCTTAGATGTCAGGGCACAGTACTTC
>TRBD1|TRBV19|TRBJ1-2|-
CASSLGTGGNYGYTF
TGTGCCAGTAGTTTGGGGACAGGGGGCAACTATGGCTACACCTTC
>-|TRBV13|TRBJ2-2|-
CASSPGSAAELFF
TGTGCCAGCAGCCCCGGGAGCGCAGCGGAGCTGTTTTTT
>TRBD1|TRBV6-2/TRBV6-3|TRBJ2-7|-
CASSYTTGPYEQYF
TGTGCCAGCAGTTACACGACAGGGCCCTACGAGCAGTACTTC
>-|TRBV7-2|TRBJ2-3|-
CASSLITSPDTQYF
TGTGCCAGCAGCCTCATAACTAGTCCTGATACGCAGTATTTT
>TRBD2|TRBV9|TRBJ2-3|-
CASTLAARGMDTQYF
TGTGCCAGCACCCTAGCCGCGCGGGGGATGGATACGCAGTATTTT
>TRBD2|TRBV7-9|TRBJ2-3|-
CASSSGLAGYTDTQYF
TGTGCCAGCAGCTCCGGACTAGCGGGGTACACAGATACGCAGTATTTT
>TRBD2|TRBV30|TRBJ2-2|-
CAWSVGPPSGWTGELFF
TGTGCCTGGAGTGTAGGTCCCCCTAGCGGTTGGACCGGGGAGCTGTTTTTT
>-|TRBV6-2/TRBV6-3|TRBJ1-5|-
CASRSVVDESNQPQHF
TGTGCCAGCCGTTCGGTTGTCGATGAGAGCAATCAGCCCCAGCATTTT
>-|TRBV19|TRBJ1-5|few
CASSIGGHLYQPQHF
TGTGCCAGTAGTATAGGAGGGCACCTCTATCAGCCCCAGCATTTT
>-|TRBV11-2|TRBJ1-3|-
CASSLDRDRPGNTIYF
TGTGCCAGCAGCTTAGATCGAGACAGGCCAGGAAACACCATATATTTT
>TRBD2|TRBV5-5|TRBJ2-7|-
CASSLVYGGVYEQYF
TGTGCCAGCAGCTTGGTTTACGGGGGGGTCTACGAGCAGTACTTC
>-|TRBV10-3|TRBJ2-5|-
CAIIASPGETQYF
TGTGCCATCATCGCGAGCCCCGGAGAGACCCAGTACTTC
>TRBD1|TRBV7-2|TRBJ2-3|-
CASRSGTATDTQYF
TGTGCCAGCAGATCCGGGACAGCCACAGATACGCAGTATTTT
>TRBD2|TRBV28|TRBJ2-3|-
CASSLSSGAIVTDTQYF
TGTGCCAGCAGTTTATCTAGCGGAGCGATAGTGACAGATACGCAGTATTTT
>TRBD2|TRBV11-2|TRBJ2-5|-
CASSPQGGTRETQYF
TGTGCCAGCAGCCCGCAGGGAGGGACTAGGGAGACCCAGTACTTC
>-|TRBV9|TRBJ2-5|-
CASSVSGTQYF
TGTGCCAGCAGCGTTAGCGGGACCCAGTACTTC
>TRBD2|TRBV5-4|TRBJ2-5|-
CASSSDRGGQETQYF
TGTGCCAGCAGCTCGGACCGCGGGGGGCAAGAGACCCAGTACTTC
>-|TRBV11-2|TRBJ2-1|-
CASSLVADYNEQFF
TGTGCCAGCAGCCTCGTTGCGGATTACAATGAGCAGTTCTTC
>-|TRBV12-3/TRBV12-4|TRBJ2-2|-
CASSPDFPGELFF
TGTGCCAGCAGCCCCGACTTCCCCGGGGAGCTGTTTTTT
>-|TRBV7-2|TRBJ2-3|few
CASSLGTTTDTQYF
TGTGCCAGCAGCTTAGGGACTACCACAGATACGCAGTATTTT